Below are 16 T cell receptor beta chains sequenced from a single sample in a study of PD-1 blockade in classical Hodgkin lymphoma. Documented time point: cycle 4 day 1 (C4D1), after more than five weeks of nivolumab. After autologous stem cell transplantation all patients relapsed, and prior brentuximab vedotin exposure differed between cohorts. Generated by immunoSEQ multiplex PCR, the TCRdb table keeps only in-frame clones and is missing some. The repertoire includes around 60,000 clones, more than 90% of them detected once, and roughly 8% sits in the top ten. The sample in question was peripheral blood mononuclear cells (PBMCs), obtained before the fourth cycle of nivolumab. Receptors originate from a human donor with classical Hodgkin lymphoma.

The J gene is TRBJ2-5, the V gene TRBV4-1; D ambiguous. Germline V gene data show CDR1 as MGHRA and CDR2 as YSYEKL. The length of the CDR3 is 16 residues. The ends were cut back, 0 bases at V and 1 base at J, with 12 bases in the middle. Here the CDR3 DNA reads TGCGCCAGCAGCCAAGATCACTTGCGTCCCCAAGAGACCCAGTACTTC. The encoded protein is CASSQDHLRPQETQYF.

The chain uses TRBV7-3 and TRBJ2-3, with 7 positions matching TRBD2. Germline values: CDR1 SGHTA, CDR2 FQGTGA. This CDR3 has 14 amino acids. Losses at the gene ends were 5 bases for V and 0 bases for J; bases not matched to a gene: 2. The CDR3 reads CASSAGGSTDTQYF. CDR3 nucleotide sequence: TGTGCCAGCAGCGCCGGGGGGAGCACAGATACGCAGTATTTT. The full variable domain, in which reference TRBV7-3 and TRBJ2-3 provide the parts outside the CDR3, is GAGVSQTPSNKVTEKGKYVELRCDPISGHTALYWYRQSLGQGPEFLIYFQGTGAADDSGLPNDRFFAVRPEGSVSTLKIQRTERGDSAVYLCASSAGGSTDTQYFGPGTRLTVL.

The chain combines TRBV6-5 with TRBJ1-3; 8 positions agree with TRBD1. The CDR3 is 14 residues long. Trimming took 6 bases from V and 4 from J; bases not matched to a gene: 5. Germline V gene data show CDR1 as MNHEY and CDR2 as SVGAGI. This CDR3 reads CASRPGTGGNTIYF. DNA of the CDR3: TGTGCCAGCAGGCCCGGGACAGGAGGAAACACCATATATTTT.

The V call is TRBV7-2, the J call TRBJ2-7; 7 nucleotides align to TRBD2. This CDR3 has 13 amino acids. CDR1 SGHTA and CDR2 FQGNSA come from the germline V gene. The V and J ends lost 3 bases and 4 bases, in that order; junction bases with no gene match: 3. CDR3: CASSLGGFYEQYF. The CDR3 region has the DNA TGTGCCAGCAGCTTGGGGGGGTTTTACGAGCAGTACTTC.

The chain employs TRBV27 and TRBJ2-5; the D gene is possibly TRBD1 (5 bases). This CDR3 comprises 15 residues. Looked up from germline, CDR1 is MNHEY and CDR2 is SMNVEV (reference sequence). Trimming took 3 bases from V and 2 from J, leaving 13 bases between them. The CDR3 nucleotides read TGTGCCAGCAGTTTGCTCGGACAAGGGCAAGAGACCCAGTACTTC. It codes for CASSLLGQGQETQYF.

This clone has only one observation. J is TRBJ1-2 and V is TRBV5-4; 7 positions match TRBD1. The CDR3 sequence is 14 residues long. Germline V gene data show CDR1 as SGHNT and CDR2 as YYREEE (reference sequence). V shed 3 bases and J 4 bases; nucleotides not matched to a gene: 6. CDR3 residues: CASSSTGTIYGYTF. The CDR3 nucleotides read TGTGCCAGCAGCTCGACAGGGACCATCTATGGCTACACCTTC.

CDR3 in DNA: TGTGCCAGCAGTGAACTCCAGCCCCAGCATTTT. Translation gives CASSELQPQHF. This rearrangement joins TRBV6-1 to TRBJ1-5, with no clear D. The CDR3 consists of 11 residues. Germline lookup yields CDR1 MNHNS and CDR2 SASEGT. V lost 2 bases and J lost 7, with 3 bases in between.

The chain combines TRBV28 with TRBJ1-6; D uncertain. The CDR3 runs to 14 residues. Germline V CDR1 and CDR2: MDHEN, SYDVKM. V shed 4 bases and J shed 7 bases, with 11 bases lying between them. CDR3 loop: CASSYPVTNSPLHF. The CDR3 DNA follows: TGTGCCAGCAGTTACCCAGTAACGAATTCACCCCTCCACTTT.

This clone is medium-sized (0.01 to 0.1%) within its sample. The chain links TRBV13 to TRBJ2-1, with unresolved D. Trimming pared 5 bases from V and 6 bases from J, leaving 14 bases between. This CDR3 is built from 14 residues. The germline CDR1 and CDR2 sequences are PRHDT and FYEKMQ (reference sequence). CDR3 in DNA: TGTGCCAGCAGCCTTGTGCCTGCCGGCAATGAGCAGTTCTTC. This encodes CASSLVPAGNEQFF.

The chain joins TRBV7-3 to TRBJ1-1, with 7 bases matching TRBD1. Germline V CDR1 and CDR2: SGHTA, FQGTGA. The length of the CDR3 is 15 residues. Trimming took 3 bases from V and 5 from J; bases not matched to a gene: 9. The CDR3 coding sequence is TGTGCCAGCAGCTTGATGGGACAGCCGCAAACTGAAGCTTTCTTT. Its protein product is CASSLMGQPQTEAFF.

The V call is TRBV19, the J call TRBJ2-1, with D uncertain. The germline V gene encodes CDR1 LNHDA and CDR2 SQIVND (reference sequence). This CDR3 is built from 16 residues. Trimming cost V 1 base and J 2 bases, with 12 bases left between them. CDR3 region: CASSIGLTATYNEQFF. The CDR3 DNA sequence: TGTGCCAGTAGTATAGGGCTTACCGCAACCTACAATGAGCAGTTCTTC.

The V gene is TRBV4-2, the J gene TRBJ2-1; 7 nucleotides line up with TRBD2. The CDR3 totals 17 residues. J was trimmed by 2 bases and V by 3 bases; bases with no gene match: 10. Germline V gives CDR1 LGHNA, CDR2 YNFKEQ. The CDR3 sequence is CASSHDRASGPYNEQFF. The CDR3 DNA reads TGTGCCAGCAGCCACGACCGGGCTAGCGGCCCCTACAATGAGCAGTTCTTC.

The chain uses TRBV11-3 and TRBJ2-7; the D is unclear. This CDR3 is built from 14 residues. V was cut by 2 bases and J by 2 bases, with 10 bases left in between. The V gene's germline CDR1 is SGHNT and CDR2 YENEEA. The CDR3 region is CASSLHPSTYEQYF. The DNA of the CDR3 is TGTGCCAGCAGCTTACACCCTAGTACCTACGAGCAGTACTTC.

This rearrangement joins TRBV27 to TRBJ1-5; tentatively, D is TRBD1 (6 bases). This CDR3 spans 15 amino acids. Trimming cost V 6 bases and J 1 base, with 13 bases left between them. Per germline, CDR1 MNHEY and CDR2 SMNVEV (reference sequence). For the CDR3, the DNA is TGTGCCAGCAGAAAACAGGGTGGGAGCAATCAGCCCCAGCATTTT. This translates into CASRKQGGSNQPQHF.

This rearrangement joins TRBV6-1 to TRBJ1-3; D unclear. Per the germline V gene, CDR1 is MNHNS and CDR2 is SASEGT. Trimming left V 1 base short and J 0 bases short, with 10 bases between. The CDR3 contains 16 residues. CDR3 in amino acids: CASSEVTHLSGNTIYF. In DNA, the CDR3 is TGTGCCAGCAGTGAAGTGACGCACCTCTCTGGAAACACCATATATTTT.

This clone was observed a few times. The junction departs from germline at one end; a sequencing error may be responsible. V gene TRBV4-2 combines with J gene TRBJ1-6; TRBD1 aligns across 8 bases. Germline V gene lookup returns CDR1 LGHNA and CDR2 YNFKEQ. The CDR3 totals 13 residues. The CDR3 DNA reads as TGTGCCAGCAGCCAAGATCTAGAGGACAGGGCGCTCTTT. This encodes CASSQDLEDRALF.